A single sample is the source of the 20 T cell receptor beta chains below, sequenced in a study of identical twins. TCRdb processed the 5' RACE reads anew with MiXCR; each CDR3 protein has one entry. Of 400,000 to 600,000 distinct CDR3 sequences in the sample, about 22% are singletons; the top ten hold approximately 0.49%. Separately, the same data were catalogued under a study of yellow fever vaccine responses in identical twins.

Source material: CD4+ T cells sorted from blood. These receptors came from a woman in her late teens or twenties in good health.

This clonotype showed up just a few times. The CDR3 loop reads CASSPQEYQETQYF. The CDR3 bases are TGCGCCAGCAGCCCGCAGGAGTACCAAGAGACCCAGTACTTC. The V call is TRBV5-1, the J call TRBJ2-5; D ambiguous. Trimming removed 4 bases from V and 0 bases from J, with 10 bases in between. The CDR3 spans 14 residues. Germline V gives CDR1 SGHRS, CDR2 YFSETQ. The entire variable domain, with the rest obtained from reference TRBV5-1 and TRBJ2-5, is as follows: KAGVTQTPRYLIKTRGQQVTLSCSPISGHRSVSWYQQTPGQGLQFLFEYFSETQRNKGNFPGRFSGRQFSNSRSEMNVSTLELGDSALYLCASSPQEYQETQYFGPGTRLLVL.

This clonotype occurred a few times. The gene calls are TRBV27 and TRBJ2-1, with TRBD2 identical over 12 bases. Unmatched junction bases numbered 6, after V lost 2 bases and J lost 7 bases. The CDR3 is made up of 16 amino acids. The V gene's germline CDR1 is MNHEY and CDR2 SMNVEV (reference sequence). CDR3 nucleotides: TGTGCCAGCAGTTTACGCGGACTAGCGGGGCGTAATGAGCAGTTCTTC. Translating gives CASSLRGLAGRNEQFF.

This clonotype was counted only a few times. This chain connects TRBV5-1 to TRBJ2-6; maybe TRBD1 (6 bases). The CDR3 runs to 18 residues. The V end lost 0 bases, the J end lost 0 bases, and 13 bases lay between the germline ends. CDR1 is SGHRS and CDR2 is YFSETQ in the germline V gene. The CDR3 sequence is CASSLVQGRGSGANVLTF. CDR3 DNA sequence: TGCGCCAGCAGCTTGGTACAGGGTAGGGGCTCTGGGGCCAACGTCCTGACTTTC.

The V call is TRBV5-6, the J call TRBJ2-3, with D perhaps TRBD1 (6 bases). This CDR3 has 16 amino acids. Germline V gene lookup returns CDR1 SGHDT and CDR2 YYEEEE. V was pared by 4 bases and J by 2 bases, with 17 bases between. In DNA, the CDR3 is TGTGCCAGCAGCCCCCCGGACAGCATTTCCACAGATACGCAGTATTTT. Translating it yields CASSPPDSISTDTQYF.

This clonotype was seen only a few times. The rearrangement links TRBV7-9 to TRBJ2-1; 12 bases are shared with TRBD2. Germline V gene lookup returns CDR1 SEHNR and CDR2 FQNEAQ (reference sequence). CDR3 length: 16 residues. J was trimmed by 4 bases and V by 7 bases; bases with no gene match: 8. The CDR3 loop reads CASTKTSGGAYNEQFF. The DNA of the CDR3 is TGTGCCAGCACCAAGACTAGCGGGGGCGCATACAATGAGCAGTTCTTC.

The chain uses TRBV11-2 and TRBJ1-2; D is possibly TRBD1 (6 bases). Germline CDR1 is SGHAT and CDR2 is FQNNGV. This CDR3 spans 16 amino acids. The V and J ends lost 5 bases and 2 bases respectively, with 18 bases between them. The CDR3 nucleotides are TGTGCCAGCAGCCGAACAACAGGGACTGAGAACTATGGCTACACCTTC. It codes for CASSRTTGTENYGYTF. The entire variable domain, with the rest obtained from reference TRBV11-2 and TRBJ1-2, is as follows: EAGVAQSPRYKIIEKRQSVAFWCNPISGHATLYWYQQILGQGPKLLIQFQNNGVVDDSQLPKDRFSAERLKGVDSTLKIQPAKLEDSAVYLCASSRTTGTENYGYTFGSGTRLTVV.

The chain has TRBV10-3 and TRBJ1-4; tentative D call: TRBD1 (5 bases). The germline V and J ends were trimmed by 7 bases and 8 bases, with 14 bases remaining between them. This CDR3 is 13 amino acids long. Germline assignment: CDR1 ENHRY and CDR2 SYGVKD. The CDR3 spells CAIKRQGGEKLFF. The CDR3 bases are TGTGCCATCAAGAGGCAGGGAGGGGAAAAACTGTTTTTT.

This clonotype was seen ten or more times. The chain has TRBV20-1 and TRBJ2-2; D is perhaps TRBD1 (6 bases). Trimming shortened V by 0 bases and J by 0 bases, and 11 bases separated the two germline ends. Germline V CDR1 and CDR2: DFQATT, SNEGSKA (reference sequence). The CDR3 has 16 residues. CDR3 nucleotide sequence: TGCAGTGCTAGAGATATAGGACAGACGAACACCGGGGAGCTGTTTTTT. Protein sequence: CSARDIGQTNTGELFF.

V usage is TRBV14 and J usage is TRBJ2-1; 15 positions agree with TRBD2. The CDR3 has 20 amino acids. The germline V gene encodes CDR1 SGHDN and CDR2 FVKESK. V shed 1 base and J 3 bases; nucleotides not matched to a gene: 10. Written as DNA, the CDR3 is TGTGCCAGCAGCCAAGCCCCGGGGACTAGCGGGAGGAGGTACTACAATGAGCAGTTCTTC. As protein: CASSQAPGTSGRRYYNEQFF.

This chain joins TRBV20-1 and TRBJ2-3; no clear D. Germline loops: CDR1 DFQATT, CDR2 SNEGSKA (reference sequence). This CDR3 has 14 residues. Trimming cost V 6 bases and J 2 bases, with 15 bases left between them. The CDR3 region has the DNA TGCAGTGCCTATCCGGCGGAGACCACAGATACGCAGTATTTT. It yields the protein CSAYPAETTDTQYF.

The rearrangement uses TRBV20-1 and TRBJ2-3; D is undetermined. V was shortened by 1 base and J by 3 bases, with 14 bases between the two germline ends. Looked up from germline, CDR1 is DFQATT and CDR2 is SNEGSKA (reference sequence). The CDR3 length is 15 residues. CDR3 DNA sequence: TGCAGTGCTAGAGGATTAGAGAAGGGTACAGATACGCAGTATTTT. This encodes CSARGLEKGTDTQYF.

This chain uses TRBV7-8 with TRBJ2-1; D is unclear. Trimming stripped 1 base from V and 7 bases from J, with 8 bases between. The germline V gene encodes CDR1 SGHVS and CDR2 FQNEAQ. This CDR3 comprises 13 residues. The CDR3 protein is CASSLEQKNEQFF. The DNA of the CDR3 is TGTGCCAGCAGCTTAGAACAGAAAAATGAGCAGTTCTTC.

This clonotype was picked up a small number of times. The rearrangement uses TRBV11-1 and TRBJ2-3, with TRBD2 matching 8 bases. The germline V gene encodes CDR1 SGHAT and CDR2 FQDESV (reference sequence). V lost 1 base, J lost 4 bases, and 16 bases stayed unmatched. CDR3 length equals 19 residues. In DNA, the CDR3 is TGTGCCAGCAGCTTAGTCCGTTTAGCGGGGCCTTTGATGGCAGATACGCAGTATTTT. Protein sequence: CASSLVRLAGPLMADTQYF.

The rearrangement links TRBV6-1 to TRBJ2-5, with 8 positions matching TRBD1. This CDR3 is built from 14 residues. After removal of 6 bases from V and 5 bases from J, the junction contained 8 bases not matched to a gene. In germline, CDR1 is MNHNS, CDR2 SASEGT. The CDR3 sequence: CASRPGQGVETQYF. CDR3 nucleotide sequence: TGTGCCAGCAGGCCAGGACAGGGTGTCGAGACCCAGTACTTC.

This clonotype was recorded a few times. CDR3 DNA sequence: TGTGCCAGCAGTTTAAGGGACAGGGGCTCTCGGGAGCAGTTCTTC. It is translated as CASSLRDRGSREQFF. The gene calls are TRBV12-3 or TRBV12-4 and TRBJ2-1, with TRBD1 identical over 10 bases. V was clipped by 2 bases and J by 10 bases; unmatched bases: 8. This CDR3 has 15 amino acids.

This clonotype was counted a few times. This chain joins TRBV12-3 or TRBV12-4 and TRBJ1-4; D gene ambiguous. V was cut by 3 bases and J by 8 bases, with 10 bases left in between. This CDR3 is built from 13 residues. The CDR3 reads CASSFKGSEKLFF. Written as DNA, the CDR3 is TGTGCCAGCAGTTTCAAAGGTAGCGAAAAACTGTTTTTT.

V gene TRBV6-1 combines with J gene TRBJ2-5, with TRBD1 as a possible D gene (6 bases). Trimming took off 1 base at V and 9 bases at J, with 33 bases between the two ends. The CDR3 totals 20 residues. CDR1 MNHNS and CDR2 SASEGT come from the germline V gene. The CDR3 region has the DNA TGTGCCAGCAGTGAAGGGTGGGGTTTGGTTACTACCAAGAGAGGGGGTCCCCAGTACTTC. This gives the protein CASSEGWGLVTTKRGGPQYF.

The V and J genes are TRBV9 and TRBJ2-1; 10 nucleotides align to TRBD2. The V and J ends lost 4 bases and 7 bases, in that order; junction bases with no gene match: 5. CDR3 length: 14 amino acids. The germline V gene has CDR1 SGDLS and CDR2 YYNGEE. CDR3 protein: CASSPGLALNEQFF. As DNA, the CDR3 is TGTGCCAGCAGCCCGGGACTAGCGTTGAATGAGCAGTTCTTC.

The chain carries TRBV5-1 and TRBJ1-5; the D is unclear. Germline CDR1 reads SGHRS; CDR2 reads YFSETQ. The CDR3 length is 14 residues. The V gene lost 4 bases and the J gene lost 6 bases, with 14 bases spanning the gap. The CDR3 DNA follows: TGCGCCAGCAGCCCCGGGGAGGGTATTCAGCCCCAGCATTTT. Translating it yields CASSPGEGIQPQHF. The full variable domain, in which reference TRBV5-1 and TRBJ1-5 provide the parts outside the CDR3, is KAGVTQTPRYLIKTRGQQVTLSCSPISGHRSVSWYQQTPGQGLQFLFEYFSETQRNKGNFPGRFSGRQFSNSRSEMNVSTLELGDSALYLCASSPGEGIQPQHFGDGTRLSIL.

The rearrangement links TRBV20-1 to TRBJ2-4; TRBD1 might be the D (6 bases). CDR1 and CDR2 from the germline V gene are DFQATT and SNEGSKA (reference sequence). The length of the CDR3 is 17 residues. Trimming took off 5 bases at V and 0 bases at J, with 20 bases between the two ends. The CDR3: CSASRDTSLLAKNIQYF. In nucleotides, the CDR3 is TGCAGTGCTTCCCGGGACACTTCCCTTTTAGCCAAAAACATTCAGTACTTC.